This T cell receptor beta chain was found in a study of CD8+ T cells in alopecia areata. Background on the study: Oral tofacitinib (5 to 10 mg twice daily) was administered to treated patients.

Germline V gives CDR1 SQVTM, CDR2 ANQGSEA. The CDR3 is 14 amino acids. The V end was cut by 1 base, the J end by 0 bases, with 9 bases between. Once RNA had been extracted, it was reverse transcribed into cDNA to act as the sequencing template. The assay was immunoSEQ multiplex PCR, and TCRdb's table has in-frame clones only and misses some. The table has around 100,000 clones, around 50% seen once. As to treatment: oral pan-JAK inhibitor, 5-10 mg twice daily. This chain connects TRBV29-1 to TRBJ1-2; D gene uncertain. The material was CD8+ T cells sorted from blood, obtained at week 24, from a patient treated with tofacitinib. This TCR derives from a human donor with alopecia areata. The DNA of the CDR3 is TGCAGCGTTGAAGTGCAGATTACTAACTATGGCTACACCTTC. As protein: CSVEVQITNYGYTF.